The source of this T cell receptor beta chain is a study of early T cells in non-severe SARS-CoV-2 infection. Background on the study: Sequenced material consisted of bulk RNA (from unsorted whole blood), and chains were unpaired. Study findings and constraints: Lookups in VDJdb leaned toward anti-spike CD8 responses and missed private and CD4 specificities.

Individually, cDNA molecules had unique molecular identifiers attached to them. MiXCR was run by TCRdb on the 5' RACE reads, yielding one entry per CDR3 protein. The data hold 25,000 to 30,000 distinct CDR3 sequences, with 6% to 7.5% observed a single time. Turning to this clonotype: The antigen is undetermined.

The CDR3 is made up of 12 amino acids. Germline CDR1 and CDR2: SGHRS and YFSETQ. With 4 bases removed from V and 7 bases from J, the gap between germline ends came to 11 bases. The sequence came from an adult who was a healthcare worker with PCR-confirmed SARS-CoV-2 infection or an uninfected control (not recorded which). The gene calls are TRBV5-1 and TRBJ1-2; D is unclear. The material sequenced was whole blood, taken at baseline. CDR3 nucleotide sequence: TGCGCCAGCAGCCCATCGTCGTTTGGCTACACCTTC. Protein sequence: CASSPSSFGYTF.